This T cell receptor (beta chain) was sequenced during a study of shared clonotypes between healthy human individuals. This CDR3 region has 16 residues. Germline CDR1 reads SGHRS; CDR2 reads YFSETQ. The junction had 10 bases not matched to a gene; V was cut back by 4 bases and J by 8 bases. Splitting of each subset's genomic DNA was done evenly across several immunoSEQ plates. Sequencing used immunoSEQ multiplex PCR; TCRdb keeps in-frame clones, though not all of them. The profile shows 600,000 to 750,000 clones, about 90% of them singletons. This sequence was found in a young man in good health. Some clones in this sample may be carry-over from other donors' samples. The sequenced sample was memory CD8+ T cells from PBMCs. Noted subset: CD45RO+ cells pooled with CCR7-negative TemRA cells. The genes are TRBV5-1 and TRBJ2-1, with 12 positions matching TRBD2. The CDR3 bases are TGCGCCAGCAGCCCCGGACTAGCGGGGACGAGAGATGAGCAGTTCTTC. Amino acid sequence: CASSPGLAGTRDEQFF.